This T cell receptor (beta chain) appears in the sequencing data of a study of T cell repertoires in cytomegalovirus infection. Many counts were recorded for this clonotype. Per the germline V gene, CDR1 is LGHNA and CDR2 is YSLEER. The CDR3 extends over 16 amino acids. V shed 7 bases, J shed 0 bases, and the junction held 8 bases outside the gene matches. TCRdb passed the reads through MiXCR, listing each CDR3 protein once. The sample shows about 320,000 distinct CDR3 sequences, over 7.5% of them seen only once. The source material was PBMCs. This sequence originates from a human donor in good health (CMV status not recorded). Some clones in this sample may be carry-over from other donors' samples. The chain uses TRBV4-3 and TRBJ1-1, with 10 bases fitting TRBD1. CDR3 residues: CASTGGTGDLNTEAFF. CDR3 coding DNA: TGCGCCAGCACCGGCGGGACAGGGGACTTGAACACTGAAGCTTTCTTT.